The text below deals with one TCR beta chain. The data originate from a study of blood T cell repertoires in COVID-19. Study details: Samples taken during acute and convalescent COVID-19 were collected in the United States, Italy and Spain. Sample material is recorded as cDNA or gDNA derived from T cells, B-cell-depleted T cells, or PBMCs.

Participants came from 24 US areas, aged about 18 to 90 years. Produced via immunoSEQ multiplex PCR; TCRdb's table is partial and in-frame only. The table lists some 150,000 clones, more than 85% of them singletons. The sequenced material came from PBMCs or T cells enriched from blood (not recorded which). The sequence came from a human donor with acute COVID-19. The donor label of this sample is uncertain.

The CDR3 reads CASSSDSPSTNEKLFF. The CDR3 DNA is TGCGCCAGCAGCTCCGACAGTCCTTCAACTAATGAAAAACTGTTTTTT. This chain connects TRBV5-1 to TRBJ1-4, with a possible D match to TRBD1 (5 bases). Per germline, CDR1 SGHRS and CDR2 YFSETQ. Deletions cut 3 bases from V and 0 bases from J, with 12 bases between. This CDR3 comprises 16 residues.